This passage covers 19 T cell receptor beta chains from one sample sequenced in a study of vaccination effects on CD4 cells after COVID-19. With the ViraFEST assay, the study expanded antigen-specific CD4+ T cells using viral peptide pools, then sequenced them. Subsequent to roughly 9 days of culture, CD4+ T cells were isolated. Either the BNT162b2 or mRNA-1273 vaccine was given to participants in two doses. Method: immunoSEQ multiplex PCR; TCRdb's copy keeps in-frame clones and lacks some. Among 24,000 or so clones, approximately 69% were seen once, and the ten largest hold roughly 8%. These receptors have no known antigen. Material: CD4+ T cells from PBMCs cultured with SARS-CoV-2 spike peptides, obtained after COVID-19 vaccination. The receptor set was obtained from a human donor who received a COVID-19 vaccine.

The chain joins TRBV6-5 to TRBJ1-2; D is unresolved. The CDR3 consists of 14 residues. Germline loops: CDR1 MNHEY, CDR2 SVGAGI. The V and J ends lost 6 bases and 4 bases respectively, with 15 bases between them. The CDR3 sequence: CASRRTLTGYGYTF. For the CDR3, the DNA is TGTGCCAGCAGACGTACACTGACTGGCTATGGCTACACCTTC.

The V gene is TRBV2, the J gene TRBJ1-3; the D gene is possibly TRBD1 (5 bases). The CDR3 has 16 residues. V lost 7 bases and J 0 bases, leaving 16 bases between the germline ends. Germline lookup yields CDR1 SNHLY and CDR2 FYNNEI. CDR3 sequence reads: CASTFSQGGSGNTIYF. CDR3 DNA sequence: TGTGCCAGCACCTTTAGCCAGGGTGGCTCTGGAAACACCATATATTTT.

V usage is TRBV11-3 and J usage is TRBJ2-1; 11 bases map to TRBD2. CDR3 length equals 18 residues. Germline-derived CDR1 and CDR2 are SGHNT and YENEEA. Trimming cost V 0 bases and J 6 bases; bases outside gene matches: 10. DNA for the CDR3: TGTGCCAGCAGCTTAGAGGGGGCGCTAGCGGGAGGCTCCAATGAGCAGTTCTTC. This codes for CASSLEGALAGGSNEQFF.

J is TRBJ1-1 and V is TRBV11-1; 8 nucleotides agree with TRBD1. V shed 7 bases, J shed 3 bases, and the junction held 4 bases outside the gene matches. The CDR3 covers 13 residues. From germline, CDR1 is SGHAT and CDR2 FQDESV (reference sequence). DNA of the CDR3: TGTGCCAGCAACAAACAGGGGGACACTGAAGCTTTCTTT. It is translated as CASNKQGDTEAFF.

This sequence joins TRBV4-1 and TRBJ2-6; D possibly uses TRBD1 or TRBD2 (6 bases each). Per the germline V gene, CDR1 is MGHRA and CDR2 is YSYEKL. The CDR3 is made up of 18 amino acids. The V end was cut by 1 base, the J end by 2 bases, with 15 bases between. The CDR3 spells CASSQGGARGTGANVLTF. In DNA, the CDR3 is TGCGCCAGCAGCCAAGGGGGGGCTCGGGGGACTGGGGCCAACGTCCTGACTTTC.

V is TRBV18 and J is TRBJ2-7; no definite D call. CDR1 is KGHSH, CDR2 LQKENI, per germline. This CDR3 has 12 amino acids. V lost 5 bases, J lost 7 bases, and 12 bases lay in between. Here the CDR3 reads CASSRSQREQYF. CDR3 nucleotides: TGTGCCAGCTCAAGGTCCCAGAGAGAGCAGTACTTC.

Only one count was recorded for this clone. The chain carries TRBV6-6 and TRBJ1-6; TRBD1 might be the D (6 bases). V gave up 6 bases and J gave up 8 bases, with 14 bases separating them. CDR3 length: 14 amino acids. CDR1 and CDR2 (germline): MNHNY, SVGAGI (reference sequence). CDR3 in amino acids: CASRPTGLHSPLHF. The CDR3 DNA reads TGTGCCAGCAGGCCTACAGGGTTGCATTCACCCCTCCACTTT.

On this clone: One junction end disagrees with the germline gene, perhaps due to a read error. V gene TRBV6-5 combines with J gene TRBJ2-7, with D unresolved. This CDR3 has 13 residues. The germline gives CDR1 MNHEY, CDR2 SVGAGI. CDR3 amino acids: CANSYAASYEQYF. DNA of the CDR3: TGTGCCAACAGTTACGCGGCCTCCTACGAGCAGTACTTC.

The chain employs TRBV3-1 (or the pseudogene TRBV3-2) and TRBJ1-1; D not certain. V shed 4 bases and J shed 0 bases, with 12 bases lying between them. Germline CDR1 LGHDT, CDR2 YNNKEL (reference sequence). The CDR3 loop spans 15 amino acids. The CDR3 loop reads CASSLGSFMNTEAFF. The CDR3 DNA sequence: TGTGCCAGCAGCCTCGGTTCTTTTATGAACACTGAAGCTTTCTTT.

Here the CDR3 reads CASNTRGRAAVNTEAFF. Here the CDR3 DNA reads TGTGCCAGCAACACGCGGGGGCGGGCCGCAGTGAACACTGAAGCTTTCTTT. V and J are TRBV21-1 and TRBJ1-1. TRBV21-1 is designated a pseudogene. The length of the CDR3 is 17 residues.

CDR3 DNA: TGTGCCAGCAGCGTAGACGCGGGGAGCTCCTACGAGCAGTACTTC. Amino acids: CASSVDAGSSYEQYF. V usage is TRBV9 and J usage is TRBJ2-7; tentative D call: TRBD2 (6 bases). The CDR3 loop spans 15 amino acids. Trimming cost V 0 bases and J 0 bases, with 10 bases left between them. CDR1 and CDR2 from the germline V gene are SGDLS and YYNGEE.

This clone came up a few times. CDR3 coding DNA: TGCGCCAGCAGCCTATCATCACAGGGTCAAAGGTCTGAAGCTTTCTTT. Its translation: CASSLSSQGQRSEAFF. The chain joins TRBV4-1 to TRBJ1-1, with a tentative D call TRBD1 (6 bases). Germline CDR1 MGHRA, CDR2 YSYEKL. V lost 4 bases and J lost 6, with 21 bases in between. This CDR3 contains 16 residues.

This clone came up once. The gene calls are TRBV18 and TRBJ2-1; 11 nucleotides line up with TRBD1. The CDR3 covers 13 residues. V lost 8 bases to trimming and J lost 6 bases; unmatched junction nucleotides: 3. The germline CDR1 and CDR2 sequences are KGHSH and LQKENI. The CDR3 DNA sequence: TGTGCCAGCACAGGACAGGGGGCCAATGAGCAGTTCTTC. Its protein product is CASTGQGANEQFF.

The V call is TRBV19, the J call TRBJ1-5; TRBD1 agrees at 7 bases. This CDR3 spans 16 amino acids. Germline CDR1 is LNHDA and CDR2 is SQIVND (reference sequence). The V gene end was trimmed by 1 base and the J gene end by 3 bases; junction bases not matched to a gene: 6. CDR3 protein: CASSIVRGGTNQPQHF. The CDR3 bases are TGTGCCAGTAGTATAGTCAGGGGGGGAACCAATCAGCCCCAGCATTTT. Variable domain in full (rest from reference TRBV19 and TRBJ1-5): DGGITQSPKYLFRKEGQNVTLSCEQNLNHDAMYWYRQDPGQGLRLIYYSQIVNDFQKGDIAEGYSVSREKKESFPLTVTSAQKNPTAFYLCASSIVRGGTNQPQHFGDGTRLSIL.

The DNA for the CDR3 is TGTGCCAGCAGCGTCGTATTGTACGGGGAGCTGTTTTTT. Translated, it gives CASSVVLYGELFF. This chain connects TRBV9 to TRBJ2-2; D unresolved. Per germline, CDR1 SGDLS and CDR2 YYNGEE. The CDR3 extends over 13 amino acids. The ends were cut back, 2 bases at V and 7 bases at J, with 9 bases in the middle.

The chain employs TRBV4-2 and TRBJ1-1, with 7 bases aligning to TRBD1. Germline V gene lookup returns CDR1 LGHNA and CDR2 YNFKEQ. Trimming at V came to 8 bases and at J to 0 bases, leaving 6 bases not matched to a gene. The CDR3 length is 14 residues. The CDR3, as DNA: TGTGCCAGCCAAGCAGGGGGGATGAACACTGAAGCTTTCTTT. This sequence encodes CASQAGGMNTEAFF.

The rearrangement uses TRBV19 and TRBJ1-2; D is unclear. V shed 2 bases and J shed 4 bases, with 11 bases lying between them. The CDR3 consists of 14 residues. The germline gives CDR1 LNHDA, CDR2 SQIVND (reference sequence). The CDR3 here is CASSITRGGYGYTF. The CDR3 coding sequence is TGTGCCAGTAGTATAACCCGGGGAGGCTATGGCTACACCTTC.

The CDR3 is CASSARGGDGYTF. The DNA of the CDR3 is TGTGCCAGCAGTGCGAGGGGAGGTGATGGCTACACCTTC. The genes are TRBV6-4 and TRBJ1-2; maybe TRBD1 (5 bases). Trimming took 4 bases from V and 6 from J, leaving 12 bases between them. Germline CDR1 MRHNA, CDR2 SNTAGT. The CDR3 loop spans 13 amino acids.

The chain is built from TRBV6-6 and TRBJ1-3, with D tentatively TRBD1 (5 bases). The CDR3 has 14 amino acids. Germline lookup yields CDR1 MNHNY and CDR2 SVGAGI (reference sequence). The V end lost 6 bases, the J end lost 4 bases, and 13 bases lay between the germline ends. The CDR3 DNA follows: TGTGCCAGCAGAGCGACAGTCGCGGGAAACACCATATATTTT. As protein: CASRATVAGNTIYF.